A selection of T cell receptor beta chains follows, all from one sample in a study of regulatory T cells in long-lasting Graves disease. TCRdb called the multiplex PCR reads again in MiXCR, with one record for every CDR3 protein. The sample includes about 660,000 distinct CDR3 sequences, about 30% of them seen just once. The specimen was peripheral blood mononuclear cells (PBMCs), collected when the disease was refractory, from a patient treated with antithyroid drugs. These receptors were collected from a female donor with Graves disease. CDR3s include the opening cysteine and the closing phenylalanine or tryptophan. Fields, in order: V gene, D gene, clone size, CDR3 length, J gene, CDR3 DNA, CDR3 protein. A D gene is named only where the DNA matches it firmly. A clone size is listed for some rows: how often the clone was seen (once, few, many), or a class if it is expanded.

TRBV27,-,-,15,TRBJ2-7,TGTGCCAGCAGTCGAAAACCCGGGACCCAATACGAGCAGTACTTC,CASSRKPGTQYEQYF
TRBV2,-,few,15,TRBJ1-6,TGTGCCAGCAGTGAATGGGGAGGGATGAATTCACCCCTCCACTTT,CASSEWGGMNSPLHF
TRBV25-1,-,-,16,TRBJ2-5,TGTGCCAGCAGTCATCGGGAGATCGGTGGTCAAGAGACCCAGTACTTC,CASSHREIGGQETQYF
TRBV11-2,-,-,15,TRBJ2-7,TGTGCCAGCAGCCCTTGGGGGGTGAACTTCTACGAGCAGTACTTC,CASSPWGVNFYEQYF
TRBV29-1,-,-,14,TRBJ2-3,TGCAGCGTTGAACCCCTCTGGGGCACAGATACGCAGTATTTT,CSVEPLWGTDTQYF
TRBV29-1,-,few,13,TRBJ2-7,TGCAGCGTACGACCCAGGGGGGCTTACGAGCAGTACTTC,CSVRPRGAYEQYF
TRBV12-3/TRBV12-4,-,few,15,TRBJ2-5,TGTGCCAGCAGCCGCAGCGGGCCCGTCCAAGAGACCCAGTACTTC,CASSRSGPVQETQYF
TRBV6-1,-,-,19,TRBJ2-7,TGTGCCAGCAGCTTAAGGGGGTGGGGGGCCTCTGACCATTCCTACGAGCAGTACTTC,CASSLRGWGASDHSYEQYF
TRBV19,-,-,16,TRBJ1-5,TGTGCCAGTAGTATCTCCGCGGGATATAGCAATCAGCCCCAGCATTTT,CASSISAGYSNQPQHF
TRBV19,TRBD1,few,17,TRBJ1-3,TGTGCCAGTATCCCCACTCCAGGGGGCTTGTCTGGAAACACCATATATTTT,CASIPTPGGLSGNTIYF
TRBV15,TRBD2,-,17,TRBJ2-3,TGTGCCACCAGCAGAGGGAATCTAGCGGGGTTCACAGATACGCAGTATTTT,CATSRGNLAGFTDTQYF
TRBV24-1,-,-,14,TRBJ2-5,TGTGCCACCAGATCGAGGTTAGGCCAAGAGACCCAGTACTTC,CATRSRLGQETQYF
TRBV19,-,-,16,TRBJ2-2,TGTGCCAGTAGTATTTTGGCGGAGTCGAACACCGGGGAGCTGTTTTTT,CASSILAESNTGELFF
TRBV5-5,-,once,13,TRBJ2-7,TGTGCCAGCAGCTTGGTGGACGGCTACGAGCAGTACTTC,CASSLVDGYEQYF
TRBV25-1,-,-,16,TRBJ2-2,TGTGGCAGCAGTGATGAGTTGAATAGCGTAGGCGGGGAGCTGTTTTTT,CGSSDELNSVGGELFF
TRBV7-6,-,once,14,TRBJ2-3,TGTGCCAGCAGCCGAGGGGGAGGATCAGATACGCAGTATTTT,CASSRGGGSDTQYF
TRBV20-1,-,-,12,TRBJ2-1,TGCAGTGCTAGCCCCCTGGGCAATGAGCAGTTCTTC,CSASPLGNEQFF
TRBV2,-,-,11,TRBJ2-1,TGTGCCAGCCGACCGGACAATGAGCAGTTCTTC,CASRPDNEQFF
TRBV9,TRBD2,-,21,TRBJ2-5,TGTGCCAGCAGCGTAGAAGTAATGACTAGCGGGAGGGCCCACCCTCAAGAGACCCAGTACTTC,CASSVEVMTSGRAHPQETQYF
TRBV14,-,-,13,TRBJ2-5,TGTGCCAGCAGCCAAGATGGGGTCAAGACCCAGTACTTC,CASSQDGVKTQYF
TRBV20-1,TRBD1,-,15,TRBJ1-4,TGCAGTGCTAGAGATGAGGGACAGGGGGCTGAAAAACTGTTTTTT,CSARDEGQGAEKLFF
TRBV6-1,TRBD1,few,17,TRBJ1-1,TGTGCCAGCAGCCCCCCCGGCCTGACAGGGCAGAACACTGAAGCTTTCTTT,CASSPPGLTGQNTEAFF
TRBV20-1,-,few,13,TRBJ1-4,TGCAGTGCTAGAGGGGCGGGAGGTGAAAAACTGTTTTTT,CSARGAGGEKLFF
TRBV20-1,-,few,11,TRBJ2-5,TGCAGTGCTAGTCTAGAGGAGACCCAGTACTTC,CSASLEETQYF
TRBV7-7,-,few,16,TRBJ2-5,TGTGCTAGCAGCTTATTCAGGGAAAGGCATCAAGAGACCCAGTACTTC,CASSLFRERHQETQYF
TRBV15,-,few,14,TRBJ1-5,TGTGCCACCAGCAGAGACCTTAGCAATCAGCCCCAGCATTTT,CATSRDLSNQPQHF
TRBV18,-,few,13,TRBJ1-1,TGTGCCAGCTCACCACAGTCCACCACTGAAGCTTTCTTT,CASSPQSTTEAFF
TRBV6-2/TRBV6-3,-,few,14,TRBJ1-2,TGTGCCAGCAGCCGAGGACAGAAATTTTATGGCTACACCTTC,CASSRGQKFYGYTF
TRBV28,-,few,16,TRBJ1-5,TGTGCCAGCAGTTTTTCACAGGCGTTTGGGAATCAGCCCCAGCATTTT,CASSFSQAFGNQPQHF
TRBV3-1,-,-,15,TRBJ1-1,TGTGCCAGCAGCCCGGCTACGGTCAAGGGCACTGAAGCTTTCTTT,CASSPATVKGTEAFF